This T cell receptor (beta chain) was sequenced in a study of control samples from healthy donors and cancer patients. Sequenced by immunoSEQ multiplex PCR; TCRdb stores in-frame clones only, minus some. This sample has about 44,000 clones, with just over 70% found just once. This clone came up many times. V was trimmed by 2 bases and J by 4 bases, leaving 10 bases between them. Germline-derived CDR1 and CDR2 are MNHEY and SVGAGI. This CDR3 is 14 amino acids long. The V gene is TRBV6-5, the J gene TRBJ2-3; a possible D gene is TRBD1 (6 bases). This sequence originates from a male donor with melanoma. Sequencing was done on a sample of formalin-fixed, paraffin-embedded tissue. CDR3 in DNA: TGTGCCAGCAGTTACGACAGGACGGCAGATACGCAGTATTTT. Protein sequence: CASSYDRTADTQYF.